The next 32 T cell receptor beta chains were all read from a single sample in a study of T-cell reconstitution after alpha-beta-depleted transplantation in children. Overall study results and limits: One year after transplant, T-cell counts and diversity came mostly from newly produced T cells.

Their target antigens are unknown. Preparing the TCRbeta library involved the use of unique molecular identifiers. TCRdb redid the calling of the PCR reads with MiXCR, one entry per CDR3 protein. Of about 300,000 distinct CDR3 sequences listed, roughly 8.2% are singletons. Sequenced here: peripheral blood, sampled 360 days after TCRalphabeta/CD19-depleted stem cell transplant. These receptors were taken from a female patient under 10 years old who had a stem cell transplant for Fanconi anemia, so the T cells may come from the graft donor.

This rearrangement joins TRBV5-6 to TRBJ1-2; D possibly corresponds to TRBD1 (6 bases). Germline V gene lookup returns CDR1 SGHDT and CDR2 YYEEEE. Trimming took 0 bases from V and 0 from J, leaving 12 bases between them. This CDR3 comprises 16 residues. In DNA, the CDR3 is TGTGCCAGCAGCTTGGGCCTAGAGGGGGCTAACTATGGCTACACCTTC. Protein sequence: CASSLGLEGANYGYTF.

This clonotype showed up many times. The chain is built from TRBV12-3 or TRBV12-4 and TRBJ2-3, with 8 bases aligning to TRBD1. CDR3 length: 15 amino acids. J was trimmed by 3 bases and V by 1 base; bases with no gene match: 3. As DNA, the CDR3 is TGTGCCAGCAGTTTAGAGGACAGGGTAACAGATACGCAGTATTTT. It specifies CASSLEDRVTDTQYF.

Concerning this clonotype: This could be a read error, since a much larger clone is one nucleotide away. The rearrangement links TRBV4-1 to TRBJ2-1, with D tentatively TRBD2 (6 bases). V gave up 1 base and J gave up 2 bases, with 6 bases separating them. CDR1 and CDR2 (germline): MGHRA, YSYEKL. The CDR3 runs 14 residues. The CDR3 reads CASSQAGAYNEQFF. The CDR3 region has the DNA TGCGCCAGCAGCCAAGCGGGGGCCTACAATGAGCAGTTCTTC.

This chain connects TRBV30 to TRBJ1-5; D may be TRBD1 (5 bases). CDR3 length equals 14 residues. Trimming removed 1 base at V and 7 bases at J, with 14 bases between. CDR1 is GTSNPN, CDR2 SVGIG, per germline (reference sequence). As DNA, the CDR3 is TGTGCCTGGAGTGAGGCAGGGAGTACGCAGCCCCAGCATTTT. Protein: CAWSEAGSTQPQHF.

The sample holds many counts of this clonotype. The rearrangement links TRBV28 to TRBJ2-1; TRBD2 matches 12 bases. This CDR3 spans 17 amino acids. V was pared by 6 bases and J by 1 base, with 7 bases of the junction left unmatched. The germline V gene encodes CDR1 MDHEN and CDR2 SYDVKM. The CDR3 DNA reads TGTGCCAGCAGCCCTCAAGGACTAGCGGGGTCCTACAATGAGCAGTTCTTC. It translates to CASSPQGLAGSYNEQFF.

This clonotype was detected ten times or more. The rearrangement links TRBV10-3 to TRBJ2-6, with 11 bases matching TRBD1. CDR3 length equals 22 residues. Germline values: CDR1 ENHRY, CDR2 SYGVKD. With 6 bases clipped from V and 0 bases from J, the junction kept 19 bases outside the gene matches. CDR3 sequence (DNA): TGTGCCATCAGCTCCCGGACAGGGGGCTCTACGGTCCTTTCCTCTGGGGCCAACGTCCTGACTTTC. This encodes CAISSRTGGSTVLSSGANVLTF.

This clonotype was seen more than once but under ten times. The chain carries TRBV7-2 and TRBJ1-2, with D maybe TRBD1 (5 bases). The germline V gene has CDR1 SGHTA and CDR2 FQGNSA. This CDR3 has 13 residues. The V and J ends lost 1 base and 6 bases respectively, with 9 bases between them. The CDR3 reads CASSLGSGNGYTF. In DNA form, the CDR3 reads TGTGCCAGCAGCTTAGGGTCAGGGAATGGCTACACCTTC.

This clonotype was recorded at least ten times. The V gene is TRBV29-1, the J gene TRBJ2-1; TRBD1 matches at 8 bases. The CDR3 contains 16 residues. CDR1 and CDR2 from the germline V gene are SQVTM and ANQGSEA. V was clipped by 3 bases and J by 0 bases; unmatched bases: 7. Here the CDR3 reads CSVEVGQASSYNEQFF. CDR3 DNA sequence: TGCAGCGTTGAGGTGGGACAGGCGAGCTCCTACAATGAGCAGTTCTTC.

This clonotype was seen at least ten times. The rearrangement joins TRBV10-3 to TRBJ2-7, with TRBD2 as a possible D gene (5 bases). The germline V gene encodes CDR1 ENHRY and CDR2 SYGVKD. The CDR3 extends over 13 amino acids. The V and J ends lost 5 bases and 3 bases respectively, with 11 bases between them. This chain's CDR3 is CAISPGTFYEQYV. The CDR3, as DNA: TGTGCCATCAGTCCGGGAACCTTCTACGAGCAGTACGTC.

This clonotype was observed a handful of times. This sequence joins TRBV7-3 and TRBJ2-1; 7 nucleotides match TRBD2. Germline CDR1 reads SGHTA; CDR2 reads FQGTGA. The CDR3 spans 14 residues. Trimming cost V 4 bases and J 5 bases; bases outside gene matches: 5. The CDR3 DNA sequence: TGTGCCAGCAGCTCTAGCGGAAATGACAATGAGCAGTTCTTC. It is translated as CASSSSGNDNEQFF.

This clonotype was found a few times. The CDR3 DNA follows: TGTGCCAGCAGTACCTCCGGGACTAGTAAACCGAACACCGGGGAGCTGTTTTTT. Residues: CASSTSGTSKPNTGELFF. This chain uses TRBV6-1 with TRBJ2-2; TRBD2 matches at 8 bases. Germline V gene lookup returns CDR1 MNHNS and CDR2 SASEGT. The CDR3 loop spans 18 amino acids. The trim removed 5 bases at V and 0 bases at J, leaving 11 bases unmatched.

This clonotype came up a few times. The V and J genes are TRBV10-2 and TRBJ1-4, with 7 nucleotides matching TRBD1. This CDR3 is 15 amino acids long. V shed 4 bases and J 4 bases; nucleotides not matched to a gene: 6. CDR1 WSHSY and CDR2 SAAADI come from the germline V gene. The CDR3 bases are TGCGCCAGCAGTGGACAGGGTCTTTATAATGAAAAACTGTTTTTT. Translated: CASSGQGLYNEKLFF.

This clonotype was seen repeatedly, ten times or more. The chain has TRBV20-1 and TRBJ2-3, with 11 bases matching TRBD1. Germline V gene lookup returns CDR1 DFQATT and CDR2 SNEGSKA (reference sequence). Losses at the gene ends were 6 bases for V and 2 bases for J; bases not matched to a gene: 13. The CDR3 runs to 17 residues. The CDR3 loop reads CSARDRGVVVVTDTQYF. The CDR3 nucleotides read TGCAGTGCGAGGGACAGGGGGGTTGTCGTTGTCACAGATACGCAGTATTTT.

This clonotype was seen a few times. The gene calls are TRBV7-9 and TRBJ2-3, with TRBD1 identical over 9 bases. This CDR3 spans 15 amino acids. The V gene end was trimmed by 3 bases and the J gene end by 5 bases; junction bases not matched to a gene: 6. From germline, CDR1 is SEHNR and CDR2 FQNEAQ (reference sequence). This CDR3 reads CASSFRTGARDTQYF. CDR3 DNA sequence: TGTGCCAGCAGCTTCCGGACAGGGGCCAGAGATACGCAGTATTTT.

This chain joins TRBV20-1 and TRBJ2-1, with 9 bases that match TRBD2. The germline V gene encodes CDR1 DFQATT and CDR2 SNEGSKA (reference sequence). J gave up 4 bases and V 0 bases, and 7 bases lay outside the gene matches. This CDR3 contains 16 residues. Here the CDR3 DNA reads TGCAGTGCTAGAGACCAACTAGCGGGTTCTTACAATGAGCAGTTCTTC. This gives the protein CSARDQLAGSYNEQFF.

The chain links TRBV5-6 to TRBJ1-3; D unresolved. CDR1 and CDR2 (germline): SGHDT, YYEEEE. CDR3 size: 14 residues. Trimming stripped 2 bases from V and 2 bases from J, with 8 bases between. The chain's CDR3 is CASSFARPGNTIYF. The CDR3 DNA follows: TGTGCCAGCAGCTTCGCAAGACCTGGAAACACCATATATTTT.

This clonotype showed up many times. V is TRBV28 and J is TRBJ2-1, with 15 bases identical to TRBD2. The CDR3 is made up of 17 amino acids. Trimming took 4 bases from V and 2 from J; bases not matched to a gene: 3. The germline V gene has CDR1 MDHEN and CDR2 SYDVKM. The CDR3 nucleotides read TGTGCCAGCAGTTCGGGGACTAGCGGGAGGACCTACAATGAGCAGTTCTTC. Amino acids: CASSSGTSGRTYNEQFF.

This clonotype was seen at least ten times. The CDR3 spells CSVLGTNYGYTF. CDR3 nucleotides: TGCAGCGTTCTGGGAACTAACTATGGCTACACCTTC. The chain is built from TRBV29-1 and TRBJ1-2; D is undetermined. Deletions cut 5 bases from V and 0 bases from J, with 7 bases between. Germline values: CDR1 SQVTM, CDR2 ANQGSEA. CDR3 size: 12 residues.

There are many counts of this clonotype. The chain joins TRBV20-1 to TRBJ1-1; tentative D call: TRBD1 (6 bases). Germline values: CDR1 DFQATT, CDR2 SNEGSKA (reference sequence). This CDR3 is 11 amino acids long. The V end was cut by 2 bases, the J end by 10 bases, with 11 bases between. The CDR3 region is CSARPTGLAFF. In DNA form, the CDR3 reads TGCAGTGCTAGACCAACAGGGTTAGCTTTCTTT.

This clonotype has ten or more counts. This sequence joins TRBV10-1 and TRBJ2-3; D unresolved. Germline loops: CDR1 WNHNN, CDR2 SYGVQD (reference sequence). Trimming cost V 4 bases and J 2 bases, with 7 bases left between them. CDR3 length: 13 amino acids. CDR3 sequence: CASSGEVTDTQYF. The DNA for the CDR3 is TGCGCCAGCAGTGGTGAAGTCACAGATACGCAGTATTTT.

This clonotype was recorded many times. CDR3 sequence: CASSYPLLAGANTGELFF. In DNA form, the CDR3 reads TGTGCCAGCAGTTACCCTCTTCTGGCGGGAGCGAACACCGGGGAGCTGTTTTTT. The chain uses TRBV6-2 or TRBV6-3 and TRBJ2-2; TRBD2 agrees at 7 bases. The junction had 9 bases not matched to a gene; V was cut back by 2 bases and J by 0 bases. Germline CDR1 reads MNHEY; CDR2 reads SVGEGT. CDR3 length: 18 amino acids.

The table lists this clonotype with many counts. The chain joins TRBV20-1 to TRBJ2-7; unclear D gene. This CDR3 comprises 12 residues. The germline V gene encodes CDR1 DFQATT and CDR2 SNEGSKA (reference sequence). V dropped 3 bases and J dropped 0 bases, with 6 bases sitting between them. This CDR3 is CSASPYSYEQYV. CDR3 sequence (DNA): TGCAGTGCTAGTCCCTACTCCTACGAGCAGTACGTC.

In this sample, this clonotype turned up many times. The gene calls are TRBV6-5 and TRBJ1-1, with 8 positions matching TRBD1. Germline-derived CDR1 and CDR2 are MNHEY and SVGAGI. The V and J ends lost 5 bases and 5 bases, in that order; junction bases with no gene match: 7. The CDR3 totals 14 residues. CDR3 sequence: CASSHTGGETEAFF. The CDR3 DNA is TGTGCCAGCAGTCACACAGGGGGAGAGACTGAAGCTTTCTTT.

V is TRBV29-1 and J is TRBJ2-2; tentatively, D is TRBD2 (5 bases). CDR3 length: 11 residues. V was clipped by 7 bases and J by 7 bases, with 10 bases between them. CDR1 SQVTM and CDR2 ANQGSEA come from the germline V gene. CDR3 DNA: TGCAGCGGGGAGTCGAGCGGGGAGCTGTTTTTT. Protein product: CSGESSGELFF.

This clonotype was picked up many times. CDR3 bases: TGTGCCAGCAGTTCATTGGGGCGACCCAACTCCTACGAGCAGTACTTC. Its protein is CASSSLGRPNSYEQYF. The rearrangement links TRBV28 to TRBJ2-7, with D perhaps matching TRBD1 (5 bases). The CDR3 loop spans 16 amino acids. Deletions cut 4 bases from V and 0 bases from J, with 16 bases between. The germline V gene encodes CDR1 MDHEN and CDR2 SYDVKM.

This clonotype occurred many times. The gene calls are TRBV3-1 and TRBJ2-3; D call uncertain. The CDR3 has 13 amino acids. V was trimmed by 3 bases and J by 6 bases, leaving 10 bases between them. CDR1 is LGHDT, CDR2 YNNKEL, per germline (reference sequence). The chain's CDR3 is CASSHDHGDTQYF. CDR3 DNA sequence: TGTGCCAGCAGCCATGATCACGGGGATACGCAGTATTTT.

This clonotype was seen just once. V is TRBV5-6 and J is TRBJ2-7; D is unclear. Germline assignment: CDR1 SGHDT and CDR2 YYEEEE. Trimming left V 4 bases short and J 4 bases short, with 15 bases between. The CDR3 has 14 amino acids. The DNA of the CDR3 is TGTGCCAGCAGCCCCCGGCACCTAGATTACGAGCAGTACGTC. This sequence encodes CASSPRHLDYEQYV.

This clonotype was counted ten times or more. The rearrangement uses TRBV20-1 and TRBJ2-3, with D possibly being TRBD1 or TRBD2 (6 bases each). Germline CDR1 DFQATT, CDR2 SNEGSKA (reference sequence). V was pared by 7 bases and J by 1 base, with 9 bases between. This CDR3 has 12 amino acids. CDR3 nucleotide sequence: TGCAGTGTGGGGGGCCGCACAGATACGCAGTATTTT. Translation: CSVGGRTDTQYF.

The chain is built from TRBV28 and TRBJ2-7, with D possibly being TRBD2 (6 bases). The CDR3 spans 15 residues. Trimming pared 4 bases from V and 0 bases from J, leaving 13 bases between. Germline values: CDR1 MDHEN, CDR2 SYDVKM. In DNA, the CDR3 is TGTGCCAGCAGTTCCGGAGGGGAAGGCTCCTACGAGCAGTACTTC. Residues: CASSSGGEGSYEQYF. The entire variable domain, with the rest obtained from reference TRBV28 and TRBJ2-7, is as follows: DVKVTQSSRYLVKRTGEKVFLECVQDMDHENMFWYRQDPGLGLRLIYFSYDVKMKEKGDIPEGYSVSREKKERFSLILESASTNQTSMYLCASSSGGEGSYEQYFGPGTRLTVT.

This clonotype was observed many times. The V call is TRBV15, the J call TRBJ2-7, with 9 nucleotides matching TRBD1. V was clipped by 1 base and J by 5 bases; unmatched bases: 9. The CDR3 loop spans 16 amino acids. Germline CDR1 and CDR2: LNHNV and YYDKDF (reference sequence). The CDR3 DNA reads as TGTGCCACCAGCAGAGCTAAGACAGGGGGGTACAACGAGCAGTACTTC. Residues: CATSRAKTGGYNEQYF.

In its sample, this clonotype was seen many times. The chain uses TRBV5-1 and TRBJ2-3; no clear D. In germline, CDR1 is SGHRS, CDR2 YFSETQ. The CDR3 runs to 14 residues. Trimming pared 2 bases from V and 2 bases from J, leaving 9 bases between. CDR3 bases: TGCGCCAGCAGCTTTATGGGCCTCACAGATACGCAGTATTTT. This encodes CASSFMGLTDTQYF.

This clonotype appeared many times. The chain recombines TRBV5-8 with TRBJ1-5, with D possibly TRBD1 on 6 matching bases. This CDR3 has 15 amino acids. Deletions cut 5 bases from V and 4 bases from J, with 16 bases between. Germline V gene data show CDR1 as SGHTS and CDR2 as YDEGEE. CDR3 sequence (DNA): TGTGCCAGCAGGCCCCGGGGGGCGCCGAATCAGCCCCAGCATTTT. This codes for CASRPRGAPNQPQHF.